This T cell receptor (beta chain) was captured in a study of blood T cell repertoires in COVID-19. This CDR3 is 14 amino acids long. CDR1 SEHNR and CDR2 FQNEAQ come from the germline V gene (reference sequence). Between the trimmed V and J ends, which lost 5 bases and 5 bases, there was a span of 13 bases. TCRdb's copy holds only in-frame clones and misses some; the assay was immunoSEQ multiplex PCR. Of fewer than 350,000 clones listed, almost 90% were seen once; the top ten hold 1%. The sample consisted of PBMCs or T cells enriched from blood (not recorded which). The V and J genes are TRBV7-9 and TRBJ1-5; D remains unclear. This sequence was found in a young woman who had been exposed to COVID-19. CDR3 nucleotides: TGTGCCAGCAGCCGGCTCGCGGGAGATCAGCCCCAGCATTTT. Protein product: CASSRLAGDQPQHF.